The sequence of this TCR beta chain was determined in a study of identifying expanded T cells in peripheral blood. Findings and caveats of the study: Variance in clone template counts between approximately two-week samples significantly increased with total template count across all healthy donors.

Turning to this clone: What it recognizes is unknown.

Repertoires were generated with immunoSEQ multiplex PCR, while TCRdb's copy carries only in-frame clones and drops some. The sample lists 75,000 to 95,000 clones; roughly 85% were seen once. The source material was blood. This receptor was obtained from a person between 18 and 70 years old in good health.

The CDR3 bases are TGTGCCAGCACGCCGCGCGGCGGCTATACCTACGAGCAGTACTTC. As protein: CASTPRGGYTYEQYF. The rearrangement links TRBV6-1 to TRBJ2-7; D unresolved. This CDR3 contains 15 residues. V lost 7 bases to trimming and J lost 2 bases, with 18 bases between them. CDR1 MNHNS and CDR2 SASEGT come from the germline V gene.